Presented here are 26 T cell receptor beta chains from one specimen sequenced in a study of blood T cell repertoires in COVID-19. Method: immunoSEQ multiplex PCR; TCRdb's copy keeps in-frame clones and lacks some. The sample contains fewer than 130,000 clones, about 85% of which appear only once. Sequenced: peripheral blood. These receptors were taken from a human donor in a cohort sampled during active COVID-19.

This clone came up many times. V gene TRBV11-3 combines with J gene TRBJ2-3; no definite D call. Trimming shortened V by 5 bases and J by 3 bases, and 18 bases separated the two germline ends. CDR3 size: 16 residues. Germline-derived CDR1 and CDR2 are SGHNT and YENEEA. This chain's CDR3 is CASSASASLGTDTQYF. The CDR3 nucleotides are TGTGCCAGCAGCGCGTCGGCTAGTTTGGGTACAGATACGCAGTATTTT.

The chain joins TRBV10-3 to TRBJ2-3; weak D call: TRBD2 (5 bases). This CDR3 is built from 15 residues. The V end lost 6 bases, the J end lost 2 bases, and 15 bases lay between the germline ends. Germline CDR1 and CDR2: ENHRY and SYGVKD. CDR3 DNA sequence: TGTGCCATCAGCGAGAGCGGAGAGGACACAGATACGCAGTATTTT. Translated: CAISESGEDTDTQYF.

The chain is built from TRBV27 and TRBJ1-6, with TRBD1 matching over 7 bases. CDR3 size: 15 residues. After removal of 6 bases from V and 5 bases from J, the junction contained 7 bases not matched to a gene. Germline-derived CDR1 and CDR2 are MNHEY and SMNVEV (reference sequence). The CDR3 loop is CASRGDRVNNSPLHF. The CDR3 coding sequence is TGTGCCAGCAGGGGTGACAGGGTGAATAATTCACCCCTCCACTTT.

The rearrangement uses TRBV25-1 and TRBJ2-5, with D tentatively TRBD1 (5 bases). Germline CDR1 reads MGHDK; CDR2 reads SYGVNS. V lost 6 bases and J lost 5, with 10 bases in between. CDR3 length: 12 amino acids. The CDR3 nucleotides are TGTGCCAGCAGCAGCAGGGTGGAGACCCAGTACTTC. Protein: CASSSRVETQYF.

CDR3 sequence reads: CASSQEGGVPPDTQYF. CDR3 DNA: TGCGCCAGCAGCCAAGAGGGGGGGGTCCCCCCAGATACGCAGTATTTT. The genes are TRBV4-3 and TRBJ2-3; 7 nucleotides align to TRBD2. The CDR3 has 16 amino acids. Germline V CDR1 and CDR2: LGHNA, YSLEER. Trimming removed 0 bases from V and 4 bases from J; junction bases left unmatched: 7.

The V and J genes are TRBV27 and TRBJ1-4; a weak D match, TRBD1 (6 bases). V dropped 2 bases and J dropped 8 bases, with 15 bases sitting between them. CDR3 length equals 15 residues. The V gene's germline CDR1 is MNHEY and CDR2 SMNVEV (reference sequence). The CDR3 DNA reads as TGTGCCAGCAGTTTAAAGGGGGAGAGGTTAGAAAAACTGTTTTTT. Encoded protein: CASSLKGERLEKLFF.

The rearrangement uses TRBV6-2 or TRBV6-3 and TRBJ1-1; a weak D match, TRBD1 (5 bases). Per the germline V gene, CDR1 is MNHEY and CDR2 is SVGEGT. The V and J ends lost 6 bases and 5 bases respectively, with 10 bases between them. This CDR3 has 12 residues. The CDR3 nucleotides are TGTGCCAGCAGCAAACGACAGACTGAAGCTTTCTTT. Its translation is CASSKRQTEAFF.

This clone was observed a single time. CDR3 in DNA: TGTGCCAGCCAGCGGGAGGGCCCAGATACGCAGTATTTT. The encoded protein is CASQREGPDTQYF. This chain connects TRBV21-1 to TRBJ2-3; the D segment call TRBD2 is taken from the table without a DNA check. TRBV21-1 is annotated as a pseudogene. This CDR3 is built from 13 residues.

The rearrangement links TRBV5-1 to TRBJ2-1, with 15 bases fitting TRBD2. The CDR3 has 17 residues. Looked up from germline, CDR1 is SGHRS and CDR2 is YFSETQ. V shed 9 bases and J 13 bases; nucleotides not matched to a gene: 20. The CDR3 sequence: CATGPGLAGGGRSRQFF. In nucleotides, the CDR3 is TGCGCCACCGGACCGGGACTAGCGGGAGGCGGGAGAAGCCGTCAGTTCTTC.

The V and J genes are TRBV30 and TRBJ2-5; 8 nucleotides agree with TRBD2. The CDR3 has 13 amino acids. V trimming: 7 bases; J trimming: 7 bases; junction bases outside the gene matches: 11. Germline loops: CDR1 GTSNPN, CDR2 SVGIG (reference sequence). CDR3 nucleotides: TGTGCCTCGTCCCAGCGGGAGAGGGGGACCCAGTACTTC. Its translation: CASSQRERGTQYF.

The CDR3 region has the DNA TGTGCCAGCAGCCAAGATTGGGGCGGGAGGGCCGCTGAGCAGTTCTTC. This gives the protein CASSQDWGGRAAEQFF. The chain combines TRBV14 with TRBJ2-1; the match to TRBD2 covers 9 bases. Germline V gives CDR1 SGHDN, CDR2 FVKESK. The CDR3 runs to 16 residues. V lost 0 bases and J lost 9; bases outside the gene matches: 9.

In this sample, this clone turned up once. CDR3 DNA: TGTGCCAGCAGCTTATACGGGGCCGGGACTGAATTATATTTT. It specifies CASSLYGAGTELYF. The chain couples TRBV7-2 to TRBJ1-3, with D maybe TRBD1 (5 bases). The V gene lost 2 bases and the J gene lost 14 bases, with 19 bases spanning the gap. This CDR3 region has 14 residues. Germline V gives CDR1 SGHTA, CDR2 FQGNSA.

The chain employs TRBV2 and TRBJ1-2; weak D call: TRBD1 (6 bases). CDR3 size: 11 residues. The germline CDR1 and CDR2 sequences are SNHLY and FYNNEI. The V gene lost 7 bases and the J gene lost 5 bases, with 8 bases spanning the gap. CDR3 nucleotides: TGTGCCAGCAACACAGGGTATGGCTACACCTTC. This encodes CASNTGYGYTF.

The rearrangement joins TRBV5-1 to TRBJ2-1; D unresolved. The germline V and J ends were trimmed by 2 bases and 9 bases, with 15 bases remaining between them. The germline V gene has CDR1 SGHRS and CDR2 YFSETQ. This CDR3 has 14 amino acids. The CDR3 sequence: CASSLFVSEGEQFF. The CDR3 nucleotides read TGCGCCAGCAGCTTATTTGTCAGCGAAGGTGAGCAGTTCTTC. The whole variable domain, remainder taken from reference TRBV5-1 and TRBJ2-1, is KAGVTQTPRYLIKTRGQQVTLSCSPISGHRSVSWYQQTPGQGLQFLFEYFSETQRNKGNFPGRFSGRQFSNSRSEMNVSTLELGDSALYLCASSLFVSEGEQFFGPGTRLTVL.

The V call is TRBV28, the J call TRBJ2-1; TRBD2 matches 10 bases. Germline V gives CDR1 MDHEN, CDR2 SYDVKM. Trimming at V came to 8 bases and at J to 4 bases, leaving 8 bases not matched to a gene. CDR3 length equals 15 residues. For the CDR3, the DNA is TGTGCCAGCGGATTCCCACTAGCGGGATACAATGAGCAGTTCTTC. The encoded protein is CASGFPLAGYNEQFF.

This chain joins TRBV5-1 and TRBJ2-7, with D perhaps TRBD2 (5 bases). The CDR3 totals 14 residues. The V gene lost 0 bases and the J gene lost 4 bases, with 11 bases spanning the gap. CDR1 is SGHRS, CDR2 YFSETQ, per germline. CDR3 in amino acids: CASSLVPAAYEQYF. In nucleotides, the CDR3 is TGCGCCAGCAGCTTGGTTCCAGCGGCTTACGAGCAGTACTTC.

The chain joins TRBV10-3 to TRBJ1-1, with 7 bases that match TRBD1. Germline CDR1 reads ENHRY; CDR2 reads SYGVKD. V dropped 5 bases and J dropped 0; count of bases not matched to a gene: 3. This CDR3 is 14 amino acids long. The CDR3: CAISLTGLNTEAFF. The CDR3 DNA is TGTGCCATCAGTTTGACAGGGCTGAACACTGAAGCTTTCTTT.

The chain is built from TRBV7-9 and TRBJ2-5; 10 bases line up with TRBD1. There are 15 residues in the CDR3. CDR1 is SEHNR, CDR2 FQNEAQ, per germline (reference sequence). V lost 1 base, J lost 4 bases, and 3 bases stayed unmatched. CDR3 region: CASSLGQGAVETQYF. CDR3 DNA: TGTGCCAGCAGCTTAGGACAGGGGGCTGTAGAGACCCAGTACTTC. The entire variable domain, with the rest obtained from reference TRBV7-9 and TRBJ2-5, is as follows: DTGVSQNPRHKITKRGQNVTFRCDPISEHNRLYWYRQTLGQGPEFLTYFQNEAQLEKSRLLSDRFSAERPKGSFSTLEIQRTEQGDSAMYLCASSLGQGAVETQYFGPGTRLLVL.

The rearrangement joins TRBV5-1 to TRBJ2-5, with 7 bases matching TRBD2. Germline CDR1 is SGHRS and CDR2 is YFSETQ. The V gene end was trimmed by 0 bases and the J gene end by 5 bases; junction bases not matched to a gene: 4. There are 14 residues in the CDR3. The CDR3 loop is CASSLEVSGETQYF. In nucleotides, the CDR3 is TGCGCCAGCAGCTTGGAGGTTAGCGGGGAGACCCAGTACTTC.

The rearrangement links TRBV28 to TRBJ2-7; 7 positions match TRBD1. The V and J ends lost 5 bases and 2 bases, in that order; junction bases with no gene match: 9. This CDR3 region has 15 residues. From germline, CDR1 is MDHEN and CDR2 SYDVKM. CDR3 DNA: TGTGCCAGCAGTCACCCGGGACAGCCCCCCTACGAGCAGTACTTC. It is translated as CASSHPGQPPYEQYF.

The CDR3 spells CASSLVRAGNGYTF. CDR3 DNA sequence: TGTGCCAGCAGCTTAGTCAGGGCAGGGAATGGCTACACCTTC. The J gene is TRBJ1-2, the V gene TRBV11-2, with a tentative D call TRBD1 (5 bases). V dropped 1 base and J dropped 6 bases, with 12 bases sitting between them. Germline CDR1 and CDR2: SGHAT and FQNNGV. The CDR3 spans 14 residues.

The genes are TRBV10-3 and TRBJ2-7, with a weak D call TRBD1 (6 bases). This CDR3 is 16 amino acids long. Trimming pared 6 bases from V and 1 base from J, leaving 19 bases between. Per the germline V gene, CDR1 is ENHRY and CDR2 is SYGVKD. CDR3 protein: CAISAGQRDFSYEQYF. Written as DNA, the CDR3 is TGTGCCATCAGCGCCGGACAGAGAGATTTTTCCTACGAGCAGTACTTC.

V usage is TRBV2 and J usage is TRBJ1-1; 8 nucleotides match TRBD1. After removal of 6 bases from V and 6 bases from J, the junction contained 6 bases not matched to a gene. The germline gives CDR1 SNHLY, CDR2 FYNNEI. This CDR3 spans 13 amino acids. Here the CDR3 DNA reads TGTGCCAGCAGCGACAGGGGTATAGCTGAAGCTTTCTTT. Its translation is CASSDRGIAEAFF.

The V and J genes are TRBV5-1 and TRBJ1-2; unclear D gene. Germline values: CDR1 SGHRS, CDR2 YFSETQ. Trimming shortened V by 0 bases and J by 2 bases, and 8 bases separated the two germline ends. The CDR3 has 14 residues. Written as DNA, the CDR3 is TGCGCCAGCAGCTTGGGGTCCGGGAACTATGGCTACACCTTC. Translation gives CASSLGSGNYGYTF.

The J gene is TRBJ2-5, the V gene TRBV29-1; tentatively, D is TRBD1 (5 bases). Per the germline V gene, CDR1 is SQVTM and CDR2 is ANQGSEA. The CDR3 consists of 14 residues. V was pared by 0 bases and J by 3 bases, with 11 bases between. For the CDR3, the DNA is TGCAGCGTTGAAGATACAGGTAGCAAAGAGACCCAGTACTTC. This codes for CSVEDTGSKETQYF.

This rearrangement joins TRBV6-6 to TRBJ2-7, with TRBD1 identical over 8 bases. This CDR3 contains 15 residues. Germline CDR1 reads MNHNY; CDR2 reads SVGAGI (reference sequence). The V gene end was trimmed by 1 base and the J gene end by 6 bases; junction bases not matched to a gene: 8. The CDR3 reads CASSYLRQGASEQYF. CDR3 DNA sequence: TGTGCCAGCAGTTACTTGAGGCAGGGGGCCAGCGAGCAGTACTTC.